Each of the 2 T cell receptor beta chains below was sequenced from the same sample in a study of shared clonotypes between healthy human individuals. TCRdb's table, derived via immunoSEQ multiplex PCR, lists solely in-frame clones and lacks some. The sample holds 2 million to 2.5 million clones; 80% to 95% are singletons and the top ten take around 0.4%. Specimen: naive CD4+ T cells from PBMCs. Subset given: CD45RA+ positively selected. The receptor source for this set is a man aged 18 to 29 in good health. Some clones in this sample may be carry-over from other donors' samples.

The chain is built from TRBV7-2 and TRBJ2-7, with 9 nucleotides matching TRBD1. After removal of 5 bases from V and 3 bases from J, the junction contained 8 bases not matched to a gene. Germline assignment: CDR1 SGHTA and CDR2 FQGNSA. This CDR3 contains 15 residues. CDR3 nucleotides: TGTGCCAGCAGCATCCGGGACAGGGCTCTCTACGAGCAGTACTTC. It yields the protein CASSIRDRALYEQYF.

This chain connects TRBV10-1 to TRBJ2-1; 8 nucleotides agree with TRBD2. The CDR3 sequence is 15 residues long. The V gene's germline CDR1 is WNHNN and CDR2 SYGVQD (reference sequence). The ends lost 5 bases at V and 11 bases at J; junction bases unmatched: 14. DNA for the CDR3: TGCGCCAGCAGTCCGGGACTAGACGAAAAAAGCAAGCAGTTCTTC. Its protein is CASSPGLDEKSKQFF.